This T cell receptor (beta chain) originates from a study of human T cells and chemical hapten exposure. Trimming stripped 1 base from V and 4 bases from J, with 10 bases between. This CDR3 has 13 amino acids. Germline lookup yields CDR1 DFQATT and CDR2 SNEGSKA (reference sequence). Time point described: patch test 2, 6 weeks after DPC sensitization. Treatment meaning: therapeutic diphenylcyclopropenone sensitization with weekly scalp DPC. Suited to DPC and affected by alopecia, the donors ranged from 18 to 70 years old. This clonotype was observed many times. In TCRdb, the RACE reads were re-called with MiXCR into one record per CDR3 protein. Altogether more than 75,000 distinct CDR3 sequences are present, approximately 8.6% being singletons, with the ten largest covering about 2%.

The chain carries TRBV20-1 and TRBJ2-5, with a tentative D call TRBD1 (5 bases). This specimen was whole blood, taken in connection with sensitization to the hapten diphenylcyclopropenone (DPC). The sequence derives from a woman aged 40 to 55 with alopecia areata. Some clones in this sample may be carry-over from other donors' samples. Here the CDR3 reads CSARVTGRETQYF. The CDR3 bases are TGCAGTGCTAGAGTCACAGGCCGAGAGACCCAGTACTTC.